The entry below gives a single T cell receptor beta chain sequence along with its context. The target antigen is unknown. This record belongs to a study of T cells after yellow fever vaccination. Study findings and constraints: Clones from primary vaccination mostly reappeared after the booster (approximately 95% CD4, approximately 86% CD8). Among all clonotypes, a small share was observed in both CD4 and CD8 compartments.

This CDR3 region has 12 residues. The germline V gene has CDR1 MDHEN and CDR2 SYDVKM. V lost 5 bases and J 9 bases, leaving 11 bases between the germline ends. Via MiXCR, TCRdb re-called the 5' RACE reads, giving one row per CDR3 protein. This table has approximately 300,000 distinct CDR3 sequences, approximately 12% appearing once. This clonotype was sampled from a young man who received the YFV17D yellow fever vaccine. The chain has TRBV28 and TRBJ2-4; unclear D gene. Specimen: CD4+ T cells sorted from PBMCs, collected 45 days after the yellow fever booster vaccination. CDR3 sequence reads: CASSPRPSIQYF. The CDR3 coding sequence is TGTGCCAGCAGTCCCCGGCCGTCCATTCAGTACTTC.